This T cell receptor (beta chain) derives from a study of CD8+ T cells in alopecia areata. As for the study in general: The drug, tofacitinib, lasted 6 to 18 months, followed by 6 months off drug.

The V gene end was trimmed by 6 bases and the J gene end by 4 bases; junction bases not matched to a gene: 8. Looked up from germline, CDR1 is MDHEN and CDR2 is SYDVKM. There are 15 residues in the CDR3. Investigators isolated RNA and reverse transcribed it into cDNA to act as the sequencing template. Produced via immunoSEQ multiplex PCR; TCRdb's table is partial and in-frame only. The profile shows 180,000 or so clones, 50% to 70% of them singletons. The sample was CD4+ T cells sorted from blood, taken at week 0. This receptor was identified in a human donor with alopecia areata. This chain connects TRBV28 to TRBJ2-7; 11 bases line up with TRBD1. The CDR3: CASSLPGTGGYEQYF. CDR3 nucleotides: TGTGCCAGCAGCCTACCGGGGACAGGGGGTTACGAGCAGTACTTC.